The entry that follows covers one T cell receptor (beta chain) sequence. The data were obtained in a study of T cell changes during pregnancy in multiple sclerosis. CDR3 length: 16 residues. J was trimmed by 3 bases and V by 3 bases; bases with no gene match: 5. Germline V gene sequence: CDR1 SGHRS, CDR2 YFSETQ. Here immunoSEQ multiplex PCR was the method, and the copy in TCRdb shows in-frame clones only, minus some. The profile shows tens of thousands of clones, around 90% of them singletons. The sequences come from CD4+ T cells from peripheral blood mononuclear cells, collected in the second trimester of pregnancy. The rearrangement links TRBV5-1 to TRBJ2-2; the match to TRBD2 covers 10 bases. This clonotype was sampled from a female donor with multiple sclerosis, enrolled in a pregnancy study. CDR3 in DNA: TGCGCCAGCAGCTCAATGGGACTAGCGCACACCGGGGAGCTGTTTTTT. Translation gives CASSSMGLAHTGELFF.